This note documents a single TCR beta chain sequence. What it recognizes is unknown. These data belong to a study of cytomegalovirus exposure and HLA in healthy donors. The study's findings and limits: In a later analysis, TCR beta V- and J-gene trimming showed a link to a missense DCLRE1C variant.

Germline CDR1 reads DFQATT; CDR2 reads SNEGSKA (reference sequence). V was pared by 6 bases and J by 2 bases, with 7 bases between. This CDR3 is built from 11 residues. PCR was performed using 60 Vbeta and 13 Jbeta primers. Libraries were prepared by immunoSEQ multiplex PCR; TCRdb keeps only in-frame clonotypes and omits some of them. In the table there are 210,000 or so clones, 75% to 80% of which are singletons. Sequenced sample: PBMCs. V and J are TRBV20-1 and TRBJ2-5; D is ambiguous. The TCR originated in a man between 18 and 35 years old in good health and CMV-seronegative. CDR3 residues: CSANGQETQYF. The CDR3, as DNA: TGCAGTGCGAACGGTCAAGAGACCCAGTACTTC.